This TCR beta chain was captured in a study of blood T cell repertoires in COVID-19. Sequencing used immunoSEQ multiplex PCR; TCRdb keeps in-frame clones, though not all of them. Of approximately 230,000 clones in the sample, 83% are singletons; the top ten hold 4.5% to 6.5%. Germline CDR1 and CDR2: MNHEY and SVGEGT. J was trimmed by 4 bases and V by 2 bases; bases with no gene match: 11. The CDR3 is 17 residues long. The chain has TRBV6-2 or TRBV6-3 and TRBJ2-3; 8 bases fit TRBD2. The sample comprised peripheral blood. The source of this sequence is a man of 80 years or more with acute or convalescent COVID-19. The chain's CDR3 is CASSYRRGSGTPDTQYF. The CDR3 nucleotides are TGTGCCAGCAGTTACCGAAGAGGTAGCGGGACCCCAGATACGCAGTATTTT.